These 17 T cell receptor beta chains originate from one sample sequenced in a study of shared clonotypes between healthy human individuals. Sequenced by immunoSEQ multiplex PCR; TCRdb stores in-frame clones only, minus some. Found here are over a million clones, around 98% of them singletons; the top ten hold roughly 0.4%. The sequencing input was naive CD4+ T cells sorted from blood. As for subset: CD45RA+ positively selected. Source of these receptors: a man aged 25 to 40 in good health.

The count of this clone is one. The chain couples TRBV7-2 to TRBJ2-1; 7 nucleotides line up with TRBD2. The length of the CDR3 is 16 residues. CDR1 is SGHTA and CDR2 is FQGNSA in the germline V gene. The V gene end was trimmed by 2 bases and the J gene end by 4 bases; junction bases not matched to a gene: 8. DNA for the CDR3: TGTGCCAGCAGCTTAAGGTGGGCGGGAGTTTACAATGAGCAGTTCTTC. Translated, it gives CASSLRWAGVYNEQFF.

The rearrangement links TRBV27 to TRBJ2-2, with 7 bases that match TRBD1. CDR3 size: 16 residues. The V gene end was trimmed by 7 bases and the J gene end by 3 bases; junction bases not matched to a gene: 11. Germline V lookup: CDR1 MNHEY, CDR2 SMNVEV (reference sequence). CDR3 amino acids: CASTNNRGFDTGELFF. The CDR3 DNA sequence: TGTGCCAGCACTAACAACAGGGGATTCGACACCGGGGAGCTGTTTTTT.

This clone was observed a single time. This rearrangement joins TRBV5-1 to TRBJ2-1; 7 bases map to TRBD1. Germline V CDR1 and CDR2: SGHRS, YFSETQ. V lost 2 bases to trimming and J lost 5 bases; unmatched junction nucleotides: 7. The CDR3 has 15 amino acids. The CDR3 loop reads CASSLQGILNNEQFF. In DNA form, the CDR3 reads TGCGCCAGCAGCTTACAGGGGATTCTCAACAATGAGCAGTTCTTC.

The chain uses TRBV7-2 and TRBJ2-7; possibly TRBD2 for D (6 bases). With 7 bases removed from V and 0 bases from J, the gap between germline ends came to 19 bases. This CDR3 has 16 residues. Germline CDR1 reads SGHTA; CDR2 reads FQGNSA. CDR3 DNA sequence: TGTGCCAGCATGCCCCGTAGCGGACGGGTCTCCTACGAGCAGTACTTC. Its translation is CASMPRSGRVSYEQYF.

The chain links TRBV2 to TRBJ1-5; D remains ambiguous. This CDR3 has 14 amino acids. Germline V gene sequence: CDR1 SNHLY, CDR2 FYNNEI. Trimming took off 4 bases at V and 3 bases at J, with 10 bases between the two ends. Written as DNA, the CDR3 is TGTGCCAGCAGTGTTCGGGCCTACAATCAGCCCCAGCATTTT. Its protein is CASSVRAYNQPQHF.

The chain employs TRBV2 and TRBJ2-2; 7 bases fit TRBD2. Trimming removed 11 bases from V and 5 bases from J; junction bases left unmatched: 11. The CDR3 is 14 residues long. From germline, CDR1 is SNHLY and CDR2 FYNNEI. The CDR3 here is CAGGREGRTGELFF. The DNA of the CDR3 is TGTGCCGGAGGGAGGGAGGGCCGAACCGGGGAGCTGTTTTTT.

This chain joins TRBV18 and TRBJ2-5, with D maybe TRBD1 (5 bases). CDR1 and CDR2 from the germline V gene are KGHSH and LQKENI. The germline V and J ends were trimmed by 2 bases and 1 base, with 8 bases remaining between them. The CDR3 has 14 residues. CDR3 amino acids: CASSPGATQETQYF. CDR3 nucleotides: TGTGCCAGCTCACCAGGGGCGACCCAAGAGACCCAGTACTTC.

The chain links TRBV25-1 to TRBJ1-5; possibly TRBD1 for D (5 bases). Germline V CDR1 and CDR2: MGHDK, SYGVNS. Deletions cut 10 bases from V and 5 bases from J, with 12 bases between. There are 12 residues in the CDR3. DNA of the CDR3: TGTGCCACCTCCGGGGGAGATCAGCCCCAGCATTTT. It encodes CATSGGDQPQHF.

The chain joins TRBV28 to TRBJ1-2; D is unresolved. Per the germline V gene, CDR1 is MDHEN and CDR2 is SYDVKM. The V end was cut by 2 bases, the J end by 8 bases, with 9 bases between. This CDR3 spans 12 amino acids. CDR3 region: CASSLGGRGYTF. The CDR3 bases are TGTGCCAGCAGTTTAGGCGGCAGGGGCTACACCTTC.

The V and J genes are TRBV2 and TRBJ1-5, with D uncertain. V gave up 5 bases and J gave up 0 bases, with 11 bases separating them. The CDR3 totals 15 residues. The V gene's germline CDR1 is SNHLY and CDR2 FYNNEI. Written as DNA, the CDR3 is TGTGCCAGCAGTAGACAAAGCTATAGCAATCAGCCCCAGCATTTT. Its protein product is CASSRQSYSNQPQHF. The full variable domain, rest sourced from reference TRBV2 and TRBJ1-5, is EPEVTQTPSHQVTQMGQEVILRCVPISNHLYFYWYRQILGQKVEFLVSFYNNEISEKSEIFDDQFSVERPDGSNFTLKIRSTKLEDSAMYFCASSRQSYSNQPQHFGDGTRLSIL.

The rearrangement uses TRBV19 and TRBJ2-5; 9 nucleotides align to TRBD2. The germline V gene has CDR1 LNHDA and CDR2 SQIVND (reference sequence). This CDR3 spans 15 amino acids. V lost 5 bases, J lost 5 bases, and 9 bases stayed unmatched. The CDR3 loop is CASSSKAGGRETQYF. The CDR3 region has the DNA TGTGCCAGTAGTTCCAAAGCGGGAGGTCGTGAGACCCAGTACTTC.

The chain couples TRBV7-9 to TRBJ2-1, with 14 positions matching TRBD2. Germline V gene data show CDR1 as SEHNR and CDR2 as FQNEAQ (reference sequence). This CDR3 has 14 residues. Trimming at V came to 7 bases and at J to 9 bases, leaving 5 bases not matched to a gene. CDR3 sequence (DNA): TGTGCCAGCAAATCGACTAGCGGGAGGGGTGAGCAGTTCTTC. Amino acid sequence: CASKSTSGRGEQFF.

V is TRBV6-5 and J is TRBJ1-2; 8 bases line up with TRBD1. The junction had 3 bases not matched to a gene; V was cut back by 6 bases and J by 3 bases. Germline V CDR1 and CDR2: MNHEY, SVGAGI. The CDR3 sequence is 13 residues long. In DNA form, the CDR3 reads TGTGCCAGCAGCCAGGACAGGGACTATGGCTACACCTTC. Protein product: CASSQDRDYGYTF.

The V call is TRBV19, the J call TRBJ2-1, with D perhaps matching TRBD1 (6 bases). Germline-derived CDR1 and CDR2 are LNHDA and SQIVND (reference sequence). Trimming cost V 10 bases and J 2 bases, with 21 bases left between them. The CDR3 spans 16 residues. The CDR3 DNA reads TGTGCCATTCTGTCAGGGGAACCCCCCGCCTACAATGAGCAGTTCTTC. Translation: CAILSGEPPAYNEQFF.

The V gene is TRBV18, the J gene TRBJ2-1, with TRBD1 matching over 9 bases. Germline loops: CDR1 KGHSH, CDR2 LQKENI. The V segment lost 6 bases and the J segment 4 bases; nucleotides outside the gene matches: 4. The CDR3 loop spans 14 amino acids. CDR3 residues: CASSGQGTYNEQFF. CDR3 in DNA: TGTGCCAGCTCGGGACAGGGAACTTACAATGAGCAGTTCTTC.

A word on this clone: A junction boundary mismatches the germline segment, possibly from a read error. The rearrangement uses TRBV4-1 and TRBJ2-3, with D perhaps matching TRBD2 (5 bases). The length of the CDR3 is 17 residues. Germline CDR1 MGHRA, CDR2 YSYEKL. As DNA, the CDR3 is TGCGCCAACAGCCAAGATATGAACCGGGGAGGCACAGATACGCAGTATTTT. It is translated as CANSQDMNRGGTDTQYF.

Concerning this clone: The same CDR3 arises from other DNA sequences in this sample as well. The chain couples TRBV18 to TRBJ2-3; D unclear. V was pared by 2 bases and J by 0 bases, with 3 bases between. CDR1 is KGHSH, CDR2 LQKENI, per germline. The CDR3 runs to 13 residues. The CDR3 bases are TGTGCCAGCTCACCAGGCAGCACAGATACGCAGTATTTT. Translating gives CASSPGSTDTQYF.